This entry is about one TCR beta chain. Its cognate antigen is unknown. With 4 bases clipped from V and 11 bases from J, the junction kept 4 bases outside the gene matches. CDR1 is SNHLY, CDR2 FYNNEI, per germline. This CDR3 spans 11 amino acids. TCRdb used MiXCR to reprocess the RACE reads, holding one entry per CDR3 protein. The top ten hold around 9.6% of the sample, which has 50,000 to 70,000 distinct CDR3 sequences, roughly 9.8% seen once. This sample was included in a study of human T cells and chemical hapten exposure. Study in general: Application of 0.01% DPC to the upper back was done by patch test, with a reading at 6 days. Patients, largely female, had alopecia areata, totalis or universalis. General study results and limits: Alopecia affecting every donor means their immune response may not match healthy people's.

Time point denoted: pre-sensitization, week 0. Treatment of the sample: therapeutic diphenylcyclopropenone sensitization with weekly scalp DPC. Unfractionated whole blood yielded the extracted total RNA. This clonotype was sampled from a man in his forties or fifties with alopecia areata. Some clones in this sample may be carry-over from other donors' samples. The chain joins TRBV2 to TRBJ1-1; TRBD1 matches at 7 bases. Sequencing used whole blood, obtained in connection with sensitization to the hapten diphenylcyclopropenone (DPC). The CDR3, as DNA: TGTGCCAGCAGTGGACAGGGTTCGGCTTTCTTT. This gives the protein CASSGQGSAFF.